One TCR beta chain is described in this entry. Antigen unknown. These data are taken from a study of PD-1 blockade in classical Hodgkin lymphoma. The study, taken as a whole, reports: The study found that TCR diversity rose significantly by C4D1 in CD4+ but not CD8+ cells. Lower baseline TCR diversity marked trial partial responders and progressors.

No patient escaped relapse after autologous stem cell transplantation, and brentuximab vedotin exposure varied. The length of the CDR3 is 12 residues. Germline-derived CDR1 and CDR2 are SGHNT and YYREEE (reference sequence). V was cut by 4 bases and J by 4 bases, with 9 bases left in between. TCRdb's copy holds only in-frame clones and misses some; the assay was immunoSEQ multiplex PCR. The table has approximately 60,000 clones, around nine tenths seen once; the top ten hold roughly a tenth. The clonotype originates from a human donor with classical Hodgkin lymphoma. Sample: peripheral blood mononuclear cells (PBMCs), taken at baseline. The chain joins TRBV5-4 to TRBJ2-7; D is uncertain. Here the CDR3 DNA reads TGTGCCAGCAGCCTCCCTGGGTACGAGCAGTACTTC. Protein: CASSLPGYEQYF.